This T cell receptor (beta chain) was found in a study of cytomegalovirus exposure and HLA in healthy donors. Germline CDR1 and CDR2: LGHNA and YNFKEQ. The CDR3 runs to 18 residues. The J segment lost 3 bases and the V segment lost 1 base, leaving 13 bases of the junction unmatched. As for this clone: Antigen unknown.

Overall study results and limits: According to a later analysis, most TCR beta chains associated with CMV appeared HLA-restricted.

13 Jbeta primers and 60 Vbeta primers were used for the PCR. Profiling relied on immunoSEQ multiplex PCR, and the TCRdb table lists in-frame clones only, not all of them. The sample holds roughly 170,000 clones, 80% to 85% seen once. The clonotype comes from a man aged 30 to 45 in good health and CMV-seronegative. The chain recombines TRBV4-2 with TRBJ2-7, with 9 bases lining up with TRBD1. Sequencing was carried out using PBMCs. The CDR3 sequence: CASSQADSGTGKVYEQYF. In DNA form, the CDR3 reads TGTGCCAGCAGCCAAGCCGATTCCGGGACAGGGAAAGTCTACGAGCAGTACTTC.